Following are 28 T cell receptor beta chains from one sample sequenced in a study of blood T cells in healthy people across ages. With a J-beta primer mix and a sample-barcoded 5' primer, a second PCR ran roughly 6 to 11 cycles. TCRdb reanalysed the 5' RACE reads using MiXCR and keeps one entry per CDR3 protein. The data show about 780,000 distinct CDR3 sequences, with around 62% seen just once and about 27% held by the top ten. The material sequenced was blood. All receptors come from a man aged 25-45 years in good health.

This chain uses TRBV6-2 or TRBV6-3 with TRBJ2-7; the match to TRBD2 covers 8 bases. Looked up from germline, CDR1 is MNHEY and CDR2 is SVGEGT. The V gene end was trimmed by 2 bases and the J gene end by 0 bases; junction bases not matched to a gene: 6. The CDR3 contains 16 residues. In DNA form, the CDR3 reads TGTGCCAGCAGTTACGGGGTAGCGGGGAGCTCCTACGAGCAGTACTTC. Protein: CASSYGVAGSSYEQYF.

This chain uses TRBV29-1 with TRBJ2-7; maybe TRBD2 (5 bases). V was cut by 2 bases and J by 2 bases, with 10 bases left in between. This CDR3 contains 13 residues. Germline-derived CDR1 and CDR2 are SQVTM and ANQGSEA. CDR3 protein: CSVEKEAAYEQYF. CDR3 bases: TGCAGCGTTGAAAAGGAGGCGGCCTACGAGCAGTACTTC.

V and J are TRBV3-1 and TRBJ2-3; 11 bases line up with TRBD2. V shed 0 bases and J 7 bases; nucleotides not matched to a gene: 9. Germline-derived CDR1 and CDR2 are LGHDT and YNNKEL (reference sequence). The length of the CDR3 is 17 residues. The CDR3 region has the DNA TGTGCCAGCAGCCAAGATCCACGGGCTAGCGGGGGGCATACGCAGTATTTT. Translation: CASSQDPRASGGHTQYF.

The rearrangement uses TRBV6-1 and TRBJ2-5; maybe TRBD1 (5 bases). Germline CDR1 and CDR2: MNHNS and SASEGT. This CDR3 is built from 15 residues. V was clipped by 6 bases and J by 1 base, with 15 bases between them. The CDR3 DNA reads as TGTGCCAGCAGACACGTACAGGTTATCCAAGAGACCCAGTACTTC. Translation: CASRHVQVIQETQYF.

The chain carries TRBV4-3 and TRBJ2-7; possible D gene TRBD1, 5 bases. The J call may be wrong; the DNA end is better matched by TRBJ2-5. Germline V gives CDR1 LGHNA, CDR2 YSLEER. CDR3 length: 15 residues. The CDR3 DNA reads as TGCGCCAGCAGCCAAGACAGGGTAGGCGGTGAGACCCAGTACTTC. It translates to CASSQDRVGGETQYF.

This rearrangement joins TRBV7-2 to TRBJ2-1; no firm D call. The CDR3 totals 12 residues. The germline gives CDR1 SGHTA, CDR2 FQGNSA. The V end lost 1 base, the J end lost 10 bases, and 8 bases lay between the germline ends. The CDR3 loop reads CASSLVGREQFF. CDR3 nucleotide sequence: TGTGCCAGCAGCTTAGTAGGTCGCGAGCAGTTCTTC.

The table lists this clonotype with a count of one. The rearrangement uses TRBV12-3 or TRBV12-4 and TRBJ2-4; 10 nucleotides match TRBD1. The CDR3 is 14 amino acids. V trimming: 8 bases; J trimming: 13 bases; junction bases outside the gene matches: 14. Written as DNA, the CDR3 is TGTGCCAGCCTCCCCGGACAGGGGGGTTATCAGCAGTACTTC. Amino acid sequence: CASLPGQGGYQQYF.

The CDR3 loop reads CASSYSQGHYGYTF. For the CDR3, the DNA is TGTGCCAGCAGTTACTCGCAGGGACACTATGGCTACACCTTC. The chain couples TRBV6-5 to TRBJ1-2; TRBD1 is a possible D gene (5 bases). This CDR3 contains 14 residues. Germline V CDR1 and CDR2: MNHEY, SVGAGI. With 0 bases removed from V and 3 bases from J, the gap between germline ends came to 8 bases.

This rearrangement joins TRBV20-1 to TRBJ1-4, with 8 bases lining up with TRBD1. This CDR3 comprises 14 residues. With V trimmed by 6 bases and J by 7 bases, 10 bases remained unmatched. From germline, CDR1 is DFQATT and CDR2 SNEGSKA (reference sequence). The CDR3 DNA reads as TGCAGTGCAACCTCAGGGGGCGCGGGTGAAAAACTGTTTTTT. Its protein product is CSATSGGAGEKLFF.

The V gene is TRBV28, the J gene TRBJ2-7, with unresolved D. V was cut by 6 bases and J by 3 bases, with 6 bases left in between. There are 11 residues in the CDR3. Germline-derived CDR1 and CDR2 are MDHEN and SYDVKM. CDR3 sequence: CASRFLYEQYF. Written as DNA, the CDR3 is TGTGCCAGCAGGTTCCTCTACGAGCAGTACTTC.

Here the CDR3 DNA reads TGTGCCAGCAGCGTAGGGGGGCAGCTAGCCAAAAACATTCAGTACTTC. It is translated as CASSVGGQLAKNIQYF. The V gene is TRBV9, the J gene TRBJ2-4, with D maybe TRBD1 (6 bases). This CDR3 spans 16 amino acids. CDR1 SGDLS and CDR2 YYNGEE come from the germline V gene. V lost 0 bases to trimming and J lost 0 bases, with 10 bases between them.

This chain uses TRBV5-1 with TRBJ2-1; 9 nucleotides line up with TRBD1. The J segment lost 8 bases and the V segment lost 4 bases, leaving 10 bases of the junction unmatched. Germline V gene lookup returns CDR1 SGHRS and CDR2 YFSETQ. The CDR3 extends over 15 amino acids. Here the CDR3 DNA reads TGCGCCAGCAGCCCCCCTTGGACAGGGGTTGATGAGCAGTTCTTC. Protein sequence: CASSPPWTGVDEQFF.

This clonotype was observed a few times. The chain combines TRBV29-1 with TRBJ2-1, with D unresolved. The CDR3 extends over 13 amino acids. The germline V and J ends were trimmed by 4 bases and 0 bases, with 7 bases remaining between them. Germline V gene lookup returns CDR1 SQVTM and CDR2 ANQGSEA. CDR3 nucleotides: TGCAGCGTTGTAAGAGGCTCCTACAATGAGCAGTTCTTC. Protein sequence: CSVVRGSYNEQFF.

The chain couples TRBV9 to TRBJ1-2; D gene uncertain. The germline CDR1 and CDR2 sequences are SGDLS and YYNGEE. The CDR3 extends over 12 amino acids. The germline V and J ends were trimmed by 3 bases and 5 bases, with 8 bases remaining between them. The chain's CDR3 is CASSGPGYGYTF. In DNA, the CDR3 is TGTGCCAGCAGCGGACCGGGGTATGGCTACACCTTC. Based on the CDR3 plus reference TRBV9 and TRBJ1-2, the full variable domain is DSGVTQTPKHLITATGQRVTLRCSPRSGDLSVYWYQQSLDQGLQFLIQYYNGEERAKGNILERFSAQQFPDLHSELNLSSLELGDSALYFCASSGPGYGYTFGSGTRLTVV.

This clonotype was counted only a few times. V usage is TRBV15 and J usage is TRBJ2-1; D gene unclear. V was cut by 4 bases and J by 7 bases, with 8 bases left in between. The CDR3 length is 12 residues. The germline V gene has CDR1 LNHNV and CDR2 YYDKDF (reference sequence). The CDR3 coding sequence is TGTGCCACCAGCAACCTTAGGAATGAGCAGTTCTTC. Translating it yields CATSNLRNEQFF.

In this sample, this clonotype turned up a few times. The chain is built from TRBV7-9 and TRBJ2-7; TRBD1 matches 7 bases. Germline V gene sequence: CDR1 SEHNR, CDR2 FQNEAQ (reference sequence). V lost 8 bases to trimming and J lost 3 bases; unmatched junction nucleotides: 10. The CDR3 totals 14 residues. The CDR3 protein is CASLQGRQFYEQYF. The DNA for the CDR3 is TGTGCCAGCTTACAGGGGCGCCAATTCTACGAGCAGTACTTC.

CDR3 in DNA: TGTGCCAGCAGCGCTGGGACTAGCGGTGAAATCCTCGCTGTTAAGCAGTTCTTC. Translating it yields CASSAGTSGEILAVKQFF. V is TRBV9 and J is TRBJ2-1; 11 bases are shared with TRBD2. The CDR3 covers 18 residues. The V and J ends lost 3 bases and 11 bases, in that order; junction bases with no gene match: 19. The germline gives CDR1 SGDLS, CDR2 YYNGEE.

The chain uses TRBV25-1 and TRBJ1-6, with D unclear. Germline V gene data show CDR1 as MGHDK and CDR2 as SYGVNS. The V end was cut by 0 bases, the J end by 1 base, with 10 bases between. The CDR3 is made up of 17 amino acids. The CDR3 DNA reads as TGTGCCAGCAGTGAATATATCCGGGCATCCTATAATTCACCCCTCCACTTT. Translated, it gives CASSEYIRASYNSPLHF.

The rearrangement links TRBV10-3 to TRBJ2-5; unclear D gene. With 2 bases removed from V and 6 bases from J, the gap between germline ends came to 7 bases. The germline V gene has CDR1 ENHRY and CDR2 SYGVKD. There are 12 residues in the CDR3. The CDR3 reads CAISEPPQTQYF. The CDR3 DNA reads as TGTGCCATCAGTGAGCCCCCCCAGACCCAGTACTTC.

The chain carries TRBV10-3 and TRBJ1-4; D unclear. The CDR3 length is 16 residues. CDR1 ENHRY and CDR2 SYGVKD come from the germline V gene. Trimming took 4 bases from V and 5 from J, leaving 17 bases between them. CDR3 nucleotides: TGTGCCATCAGTGCTTTTGACGGCCGCACGAATGAAAAACTGTTTTTT. It specifies CAISAFDGRTNEKLFF.

This clonotype was seen a handful of times. The chain employs TRBV12-5 and TRBJ2-3, with 8 bases aligning to TRBD1. The length of the CDR3 is 15 residues. CDR1 LGHNT and CDR2 FRNRAP come from the germline V gene. V lost 1 base, J lost 2 bases, and 2 bases stayed unmatched. The CDR3 spells CASGLGQGYTDTQYF. The CDR3 DNA reads TGTGCTAGTGGTTTGGGACAGGGGTACACAGATACGCAGTATTTT.

The genes are TRBV7-2 and TRBJ2-7; D uncertain. This CDR3 is 13 amino acids long. CDR1 is SGHTA, CDR2 FQGNSA, per germline. V dropped 4 bases and J dropped 2 bases, with 9 bases sitting between them. The CDR3 reads CASSYGPPYEQYF. As DNA, the CDR3 is TGTGCCAGCAGCTATGGACCACCCTACGAGCAGTACTTC.

The genes are TRBV20-1 and TRBJ2-1, with D tentatively TRBD2 (6 bases). V was pared by 1 base and J by 9 bases, with 16 bases between. Germline V gene data show CDR1 as DFQATT and CDR2 as SNEGSKA (reference sequence). This CDR3 spans 14 amino acids. CDR3 DNA sequence: TGCAGTGCTAGAGGCCAAAGTACGGGAGTTGAGCAGTTCTTC. It is translated as CSARGQSTGVEQFF.

This sequence joins TRBV18 and TRBJ2-6, with D perhaps TRBD1 (5 bases). The CDR3 consists of 16 residues. Germline-derived CDR1 and CDR2 are KGHSH and LQKENI. V gave up 10 bases and J gave up 0 bases, with 16 bases separating them. CDR3: CATTWGQSSGANVLTF. Written as DNA, the CDR3 is TGTGCCACGACCTGGGGCCAAAGCTCTGGGGCCAACGTCCTGACTTTC.

This chain uses TRBV29-1 with TRBJ2-2; TRBD1 is a possible D gene (5 bases). CDR3 length: 13 amino acids. Germline CDR1 is SQVTM and CDR2 is ANQGSEA. Trimming took off 3 bases at V and 2 bases at J, with 7 bases between the two ends. CDR3 bases: TGCAGCGTTGACGGACAAAACACCGGGGAGCTGTTTTTT. Protein: CSVDGQNTGELFF.

The rearrangement joins TRBV4-3 to TRBJ2-2, with TRBD2 as a possible D gene (5 bases). The CDR3 consists of 15 residues. Germline V CDR1 and CDR2: LGHNA, YSLEER. V shed 6 bases and J shed 5 bases, with 16 bases lying between them. The chain's CDR3 is CASRPIVGVTGELFF. The CDR3 bases are TGCGCCAGCAGACCCATAGTCGGGGTGACCGGGGAGCTGTTTTTT.

The chain is built from TRBV27 and TRBJ2-7; 7 nucleotides align to TRBD1. Unmatched junction bases numbered 3, after V lost 7 bases and J lost 0 bases. This CDR3 has 13 amino acids. Germline lookup yields CDR1 MNHEY and CDR2 SMNVEV (reference sequence). The CDR3 nucleotides are TGTGCCAGCAAGGGGACAGTCTCCTACGAGCAGTACTTC. Protein product: CASKGTVSYEQYF.

This chain uses TRBV6-6 with TRBJ1-6, with D perhaps matching TRBD1 (6 bases). Trimming cost V 4 bases and J 8 bases, with 12 bases left between them. The CDR3 covers 14 residues. The germline CDR1 and CDR2 sequences are MNHNY and SVGAGI (reference sequence). The CDR3 region has the DNA TGTGCCAGCAGTTTGCAGGGGCAAGATTCACCCCTCCACTTT. It codes for CASSLQGQDSPLHF.